A selection of T cell receptor beta chains follows, all from one sample in a study of T cell changes during pregnancy in multiple sclerosis. Assay: immunoSEQ multiplex PCR; the TCRdb copy retains only in-frame clones and omits some. The repertoire holds 90,000 to 120,000 clones, 85% to 95% seen once, with 0.65% to 0.9% in the top ten. This material consisted of peripheral blood, taken in the third trimester of pregnancy. The receptor set was obtained from a female donor in good health, enrolled as a control in a pregnancy study. The CDR3 runs from the conserved cysteine through the conserved F or W. The D gene is left open where the match is weak. Expanded clones are given a class, and other clones once, few, many or no size at all.

D gene: .
clone size: once
J gene: TRBJ2-7
V gene: TRBV5-1
CDR3 protein: CASSGGQYYEQYF
CDR3 DNA: TGCGCCAGCAGCGGAGGACAGTATTACGAGCAGTACTTC

D gene: .
clone size: .
J gene: TRBJ2-5
V gene: TRBV7-2
CDR3 protein: CASTSLGAHETQYF
CDR3 DNA: TGTGCCAGCACCAGCCTAGGGGCCCACGAGACCCAGTACTTC

D gene: .
clone size: .
J gene: TRBJ1-1
V gene: TRBV6-5
CDR3 protein: CASREEGWTEAFF
CDR3 DNA: TGTGCCAGCAGAGAAGAGGGATGGACTGAAGCTTTCTTT

D gene: TRBD2
clone size: .
J gene: TRBJ2-3
V gene: TRBV4-2
CDR3 protein: CASSSGGSSTDTQYF
CDR3 DNA: TGTGCCAGCAGTAGCGGGGGGTCTAGCACAGATACGCAGTATTTT

D gene: TRBD2
clone size: .
J gene: TRBJ2-7
V gene: TRBV5-6
CDR3 protein: CASSFWGGRYEQYF
CDR3 DNA: TGTGCCAGCAGCTTCTGGGGGGGTAGGTACGAGCAGTACTTC

D gene: .
clone size: .
J gene: TRBJ2-2
V gene: TRBV6-6
CDR3 protein: CASSYSSGLNTGELFF
CDR3 DNA: TGTGCCAGCAGTTACTCTTCCGGACTGAACACCGGGGAGCTGTTTTTT

D gene: .
clone size: .
J gene: TRBJ2-1
V gene: TRBV30
CDR3 protein: CAWGTGNEQFF
CDR3 DNA: TGTGCCTGGGGAACGGGAAATGAGCAGTTCTTC

D gene: .
clone size: .
J gene: TRBJ1-1
V gene: TRBV18
CDR3 protein: CASSPIRTEAFF
CDR3 DNA: TGTGCCAGCTCACCAATCAGGACTGAAGCTTTCTTT

D gene: TRBD1
clone size: .
J gene: TRBJ1-2
V gene: TRBV7-2
CDR3 protein: CASSLVQTGSHGYTF
CDR3 DNA: TGTGCCAGCAGCTTAGTCCAGACAGGGTCCCATGGCTACACCTTC

D gene: .
clone size: .
J gene: TRBJ2-3
V gene: TRBV12-5
CDR3 protein: CASAKDQGLYTQYF
CDR3 DNA: TGTGCTAGTGCCAAAGACCAGGGTTTGTATACGCAGTATTTT

D gene: .
clone size: .
J gene: TRBJ1-2
V gene: TRBV30
CDR3 protein: CAWTAGPGDNYGYTF
CDR3 DNA: TGTGCCTGGACCGCGGGACCGGGAGATAACTATGGCTACACCTTC

D gene: .
clone size: .
J gene: TRBJ2-7
V gene: TRBV27
CDR3 protein: CASSPPDSPYEQYF
CDR3 DNA: TGTGCCAGCAGTCCCCCGGACAGTCCCTACGAGCAGTACTTC

D gene: TRBD2
clone size: .
J gene: TRBJ2-3
V gene: TRBV6-1
CDR3 protein: CASSELAGASTDTQYF
CDR3 DNA: TGTGCCAGCAGTGAACTAGCGGGGGCCTCCACAGATACGCAGTATTTT

D gene: .
clone size: once
J gene: TRBJ2-5
V gene: TRBV19
CDR3 protein: CASSIAREETQYF
CDR3 DNA: TGTGCCAGTAGTATCGCGCGGGAAGAGACCCAGTACTTC

D gene: TRBD1
clone size: .
J gene: TRBJ1-5
V gene: TRBV5-6
CDR3 protein: CASSLAGTGLNQPQHF
CDR3 DNA: TGTGCCAGCAGCCTTGCCGGGACAGGGCTCAATCAGCCCCAGCATTTT

D gene: .
clone size: .
J gene: TRBJ1-2
V gene: TRBV4-3
CDR3 protein: CASSQDGGVREGYTF
CDR3 DNA: TGCGCCAGCAGCCAAGATGGGGGGGTCAGGGAGGGCTACACCTTC

D gene: .
clone size: .
J gene: TRBJ1-2
V gene: TRBV6-1
CDR3 protein: CASTEGGVAAYGYTF
CDR3 DNA: TGTGCCAGCACCGAAGGGGGGGTAGCGGCCTATGGCTACACCTTC

D gene: .
clone size: .
J gene: TRBJ1-1
V gene: TRBV19
CDR3 protein: CASKFYRNTEAFF
CDR3 DNA: TGTGCCAGTAAGTTTTACAGGAACACTGAAGCTTTCTTT

D gene: TRBD2
clone size: .
J gene: TRBJ2-2
V gene: TRBV23-1
CDR3 protein: CASSQTQLAGATGELFF
CDR3 DNA: TGCGCCAGCAGTCAGACCCAACTAGCGGGGGCAACCGGGGAGCTGTTTTTT

D gene: .
clone size: .
J gene: TRBJ1-1
V gene: TRBV5-4
CDR3 protein: CASSPRPGQNTEAFF
CDR3 DNA: TGTGCCAGCAGCCCTAGGCCAGGGCAAAACACTGAAGCTTTCTTT

D gene: TRBD2
clone size: .
J gene: TRBJ2-1
V gene: TRBV6-4
CDR3 protein: CASSDSTSGGAEQFF
CDR3 DNA: TGTGCCAGCAGTGACTCGACTAGCGGGGGGGCTGAGCAGTTCTTC

D gene: .
clone size: .
J gene: TRBJ2-7
V gene: TRBV15
CDR3 protein: CATSRDRGEQYF
CDR3 DNA: TGTGCCACCAGCAGAGACAGGGGCGAGCAGTACTTC